These 9 T cell receptor beta chains came from one sample sequenced in a study of T and B cells in COVID-19 patients. Each TRB amplification used about 250-550 ng of genomic DNA from blood. TRB rearrangements were amplified by multiplex PCR with BIOMED2 TRB-A/B primers. TCRdb re-called the multiplex PCR reads with MiXCR, one entry per CDR3 protein. The data contain some 1,400 distinct CDR3 sequences, around 25% of them singletons. The sequenced sample consisted of blood. The receptors were gathered from a human donor with active COVID-19.

This clonotype rates as medium-sized. This rearrangement joins TRBV6-2 or TRBV6-3 to TRBJ2-7; D is possibly TRBD1 or TRBD2 (5 bases each). CDR3 length: 15 residues. Per the germline V gene, CDR1 is MNHEY and CDR2 is SVGEGT. Trimming shortened V by 5 bases and J by 5 bases, and 19 bases separated the two germline ends. The CDR3 region has the DNA TGTGCCAGCAGTACCTATGGCGCCGGGACGGACGAGCAGTACTTC. Translation: CASSTYGAGTDEQYF.

By frequency in the sample, this clonotype is medium-sized. This chain connects TRBV5-5 to TRBJ2-1; the D gene is possibly TRBD1 (5 bases). The germline V and J ends were trimmed by 1 base and 5 bases, with 16 bases remaining between them. Germline CDR1 SGHKS, CDR2 YYEKEE (reference sequence). The CDR3 contains 16 residues. CDR3 DNA: TGTGCCAGCAGCTTGATCAGGGCAGCCCAGAACAATGAGCAGTTCTTC. Its protein is CASSLIRAAQNNEQFF.

The J gene is TRBJ1-1, the V gene TRBV20-1; D not resolved. Germline CDR1 is DFQATT and CDR2 is SNEGSKA (reference sequence). V was pared by 3 bases and J by 5 bases, with 7 bases between. The CDR3 has 11 residues. CDR3: CSARESTEAFF. The CDR3 region has the DNA TGCAGTGCTAGGGAATCGACTGAAGCTTTCTTT.

This clonotype was observed a handful of times. This chain joins TRBV20-1 and TRBJ2-5; maybe TRBD2 (5 bases). CDR3 length equals 13 residues. Germline V CDR1 and CDR2: DFQATT, SNEGSKA (reference sequence). V lost 6 bases to trimming and J lost 7 bases, with 18 bases between them. This CDR3 reads CSASQEDRGTQYF. CDR3 bases: TGCAGTGCGAGTCAGGAGGACCGGGGGACCCAGTACTTC.

This clonotype turned up a few times. The chain combines TRBV19 with TRBJ2-3; weak D call: TRBD1 (5 bases). CDR1 LNHDA and CDR2 SQIVND come from the germline V gene (reference sequence). The ends were cut back, 6 bases at V and 2 bases at J, with 12 bases in the middle. CDR3 size: 14 residues. The CDR3 loop is CASRGQGLTDTQYF. The CDR3 nucleotides are TGTGCCAGTAGGGGGCAGGGCCTCACAGATACGCAGTATTTT.

This clonotype was seen only a few times. The chain is built from TRBV20-1 and TRBJ2-2, with TRBD2 as a possible D gene (5 bases). Trimming took 3 bases from V and 4 from J, leaving 15 bases between them. The CDR3 totals 15 residues. The germline V gene has CDR1 DFQATT and CDR2 SNEGSKA (reference sequence). CDR3 amino acids: CSARSLGVGTGELFF. The CDR3 DNA is TGCAGTGCTAGGTCACTAGGCGTGGGCACCGGGGAGCTGTTTTTT.

In its sample, this clonotype is medium-sized (0.01 to 0.1%). The rearrangement joins TRBV19 to TRBJ2-4; the match to TRBD1 covers 9 bases. With V trimmed by 4 bases and J by 4 bases, 8 bases remained unmatched. CDR3 length: 16 residues. Looked up from germline, CDR1 is LNHDA and CDR2 is SQIVND (reference sequence). The CDR3 loop reads CASSSYRDRVKNIQYF. Written as DNA, the CDR3 is TGTGCCAGTAGTAGTTACCGGGACAGGGTTAAAAACATTCAGTACTTC.

V gene TRBV4-2 combines with J gene TRBJ2-7; 10 bases agree with TRBD2. Unmatched junction bases numbered 6, after V lost 4 bases and J lost 0 bases. The length of the CDR3 is 16 residues. CDR1 LGHNA and CDR2 YNFKEQ come from the germline V gene. CDR3 sequence reads: CASSPSGSHSSYEQYF. CDR3 nucleotide sequence: TGTGCCAGCAGCCCTAGCGGGAGCCACAGCTCCTACGAGCAGTACTTC.

Of note for this clonotype: This CDR3 fails to terminate in the conserved phenylalanine or tryptophan, so it likely reflects a read error. The chain employs TRBV5-1 and TRBJ1-1, with unresolved D. Germline lookup yields CDR1 SGHRS and CDR2 YFSETQ. Trimming pared 5 bases from V and 0 bases from J, leaving 14 bases between. This CDR3 is 15 amino acids long. This CDR3 reads CASSSVRAMNTEAFL. The CDR3 region has the DNA TGCGCCAGCAGTTCCGTCCGGGCCATGAACACTGAAGCTTTCTTA.